This TCR beta chain was sequenced for a study of shared clonotypes between healthy human individuals. In the original analysis: In the immunoSEQ data, sequences were junction-only and lacked quality scores, so filtering differed. The data were produced by immunoSEQ multiplex PCR, yet TCRdb's version contains in-frame clones alone and is incomplete. V, J and clone size are those of that table, while D and trimming were read from the DNA. The sample has about 1.1 million clones; around three quarters are singletons. Concerning this clone itself: Its antigen is as yet unknown.

The CDR3 has 14 amino acids. Trimming removed 4 bases at V and 7 bases at J, with 13 bases between. In germline, CDR1 is SEHNR, CDR2 FQNEAQ (reference sequence). The study's findings and limits: Generation probabilities of non-shared clonotypes were lower (relative to those shared by all four donors).

The sample taken for sequencing was memory CD4+ T cells from PBMCs. The subset was: CD45RA-negative fraction. The chain employs TRBV7-9 and TRBJ1-4, with D tentatively TRBD1 (6 bases). The clonotype comes from a man younger than 30 in good health. Some clones in this sample may be carry-over from other donors' samples. The CDR3 DNA is TGTGCCAGCAGCTCACAGGGATTTGGTGAAAAACTGTTTTTT. Protein sequence: CASSSQGFGEKLFF.